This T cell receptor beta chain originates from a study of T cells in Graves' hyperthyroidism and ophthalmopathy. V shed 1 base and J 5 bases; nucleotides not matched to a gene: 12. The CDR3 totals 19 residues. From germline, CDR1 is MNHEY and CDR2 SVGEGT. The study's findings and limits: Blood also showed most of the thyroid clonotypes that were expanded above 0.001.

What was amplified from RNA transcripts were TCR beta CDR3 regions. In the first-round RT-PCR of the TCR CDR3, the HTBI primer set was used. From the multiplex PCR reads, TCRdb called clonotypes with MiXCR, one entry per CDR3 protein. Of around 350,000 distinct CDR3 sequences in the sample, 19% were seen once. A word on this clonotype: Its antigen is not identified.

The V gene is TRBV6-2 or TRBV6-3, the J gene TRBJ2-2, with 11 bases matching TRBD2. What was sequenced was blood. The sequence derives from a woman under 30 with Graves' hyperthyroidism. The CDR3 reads CASSYLILAGGHTTGELFF. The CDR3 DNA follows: TGTGCCAGCAGTTACTTGATTCTAGCGGGAGGCCACACTACCGGGGAGCTGTTTTTT.